This T cell receptor (beta chain) was sequenced in a study of T cell changes during pregnancy in multiple sclerosis. TCRdb's table, derived via immunoSEQ multiplex PCR, lists solely in-frame clones and lacks some. The sample lists fewer than 75,000 clones, approximately 92% occurring once. V lost 2 bases and J 0 bases, leaving 9 bases between the germline ends. The length of the CDR3 is 15 residues. CDR1 is KGHSH and CDR2 is LQKENI in the germline V gene. This TCR was sampled from a female donor with multiple sclerosis, enrolled in a pregnancy study. The sequencing here drew on peripheral blood, taken in the first trimester of pregnancy. The J gene is TRBJ2-3, the V gene TRBV18, with D uncertain. CDR3 coding DNA: TGTGCCAGCTCACCAGAAACGGTTAGCACAGATACGCAGTATTTT. Residues: CASSPETVSTDTQYF.